These 18 T cell receptor beta chains came from one sample sequenced in a study of long-term antiretroviral therapy in people with HIV (dated by TCRdb to the early 2020s). The immunoSEQ hsTCRB v3.0 assay was used at survey level resolution for TRB variable region sequencing. TCRdb provides this immuneACCESS table in a form limited to in-frame rearrangements. Some clones are lacking; in checked studies, under half of them reflect an unresolved V gene, and why the rest are absent is not known. The sample includes about 35,000 clones, with around 79% observed a single time. The top ten clones comprise 3% to 3.5% of the sample. Sequencing was performed on unsorted PBMCs, taken 3 years after starting antiretroviral therapy. The origin of the receptors is a man aged 50 to 59 with HIV.

In this sample, this clone turned up once. The chain is built from TRBV7-9 and TRBJ1-6; D might be TRBD1 (6 bases). Germline V gene sequence: CDR1 SEHNR, CDR2 FQNEAQ (reference sequence). V dropped 6 bases and J dropped 8 bases, with 14 bases sitting between them. The CDR3 has 14 amino acids. In DNA, the CDR3 is TGTGCCAGCAGTTCGCAGGGGTGGCATTCACCCCTCCACTTT. It yields the protein CASSSQGWHSPLHF.

The gene calls are TRBV19 and TRBJ1-1; 7 bases match TRBD1. The germline V gene has CDR1 LNHDA and CDR2 SQIVND (reference sequence). Unmatched junction bases numbered 6, after V lost 4 bases and J lost 1 base. The CDR3 is 15 residues long. CDR3 in amino acids: CASSTSDRWNTEAFF. The CDR3 nucleotides read TGTGCCAGTAGTACTTCGGACAGGTGGAACACTGAAGCTTTCTTT.

V is TRBV23-1 and J is TRBJ2-5, with TRBD1 matching 8 bases. TRBV23-1 is recorded as an ORF, its role being uncertain. V shed 1 base and J 4 bases; nucleotides not matched to a gene: 2. This CDR3 has 14 residues. The CDR3 DNA reads as TGCGCCAGCAGTCAATGGACAGGGCGAGAGACCCAGTACTTC. The encoded protein is CASSQWTGRETQYF.

The chain joins TRBV7-2 to TRBJ2-5, with D uncertain. Germline values: CDR1 SGHTA, CDR2 FQGNSA. The CDR3 is 15 residues long. Trimming left V 5 bases short and J 5 bases short, with 18 bases between. The DNA for the CDR3 is TGTGCCAGCAGCCCACCGGGCCCCGATTTGGAGACCCAGTACTTC. Translation gives CASSPPGPDLETQYF.

This clone was recorded a few times. The rearrangement uses TRBV7-8 and TRBJ2-7; possibly TRBD1 or TRBD2 for D (6 bases each). This CDR3 region has 12 residues. The germline CDR1 and CDR2 sequences are SGHVS and FQNEAQ. V lost 5 bases and J 8 bases, leaving 13 bases between the germline ends. Here the CDR3 reads CASSRRGEQQYF. CDR3 sequence (DNA): TGTGCCAGCAGCCGTAGGGGGGAGCAGCAGTACTTC.

This clone was counted a single time. The J gene is TRBJ2-3, the V gene TRBV5-1; D may correspond to TRBD1 or TRBD2 (6 bases each). The V gene's germline CDR1 is SGHRS and CDR2 YFSETQ. The CDR3 totals 14 residues. V was cut by 5 bases and J by 5 bases, with 15 bases left in between. As DNA, the CDR3 is TGCGCCAGCAGGTTCCAGGGGCGGGAAGATACGCAGTATTTT. It encodes CASRFQGREDTQYF.

The V call is TRBV7-9, the J call TRBJ2-1; the match to TRBD2 covers 8 bases. V was pared by 5 bases and J by 9 bases, with 9 bases of the junction left unmatched. The CDR3 length is 14 residues. Germline V gives CDR1 SEHNR, CDR2 FQNEAQ (reference sequence). This chain's CDR3 is CASSQISGGGEQFF. CDR3 nucleotides: TGTGCCAGCAGCCAAATATCGGGAGGGGGTGAGCAGTTCTTC.

V and J are TRBV28 and TRBJ1-3, with no clear D. V was clipped by 0 bases and J by 1 base, with 4 bases between them. CDR1 MDHEN and CDR2 SYDVKM come from the germline V gene. This CDR3 contains 14 residues. The chain's CDR3 is CASSLWGSGNTIYF. The CDR3, as DNA: TGTGCCAGCAGTTTATGGGGGTCTGGAAACACCATATATTTT.

CDR3 sequence reads: CAWSVARNYGYTF. The CDR3 nucleotides are TGTGCCTGGAGTGTCGCTAGGAACTATGGCTACACCTTC. The V and J genes are TRBV30 and TRBJ1-2; D not resolved. V gave up 0 bases and J gave up 2 bases, with 7 bases separating them. Germline V lookup: CDR1 GTSNPN, CDR2 SVGIG (reference sequence). The CDR3 extends over 13 amino acids.

This rearrangement joins TRBV27 to TRBJ2-1; D gene ambiguous. CDR3 size: 11 residues. The germline V gene encodes CDR1 MNHEY and CDR2 SMNVEV (reference sequence). V lost 4 bases, J lost 3 bases, and 1 base lay in between. Written as DNA, the CDR3 is TGTGCCAGCAGTTACTACAATGAGCAGTTCTTC. The encoded protein is CASSYYNEQFF.

This chain connects TRBV15 to TRBJ2-1; 8 bases fit TRBD2. This CDR3 has 14 amino acids. Trimming cost V 9 bases and J 4 bases; bases outside gene matches: 8. Per germline, CDR1 LNHNV and CDR2 YYDKDF (reference sequence). CDR3 sequence: CATSSGRVYNEQFF. In DNA, the CDR3 is TGTGCCACGTCAAGCGGGAGAGTATACAATGAGCAGTTCTTC.

V usage is TRBV5-1 and J usage is TRBJ2-2; TRBD1 matches 10 bases. After removal of 2 bases from V and 6 bases from J, the junction contained 7 bases not matched to a gene. CDR3 length: 16 residues. Per germline, CDR1 SGHRS and CDR2 YFSETQ. The CDR3 spells CASSLRTGGGAGELFF. Written as DNA, the CDR3 is TGCGCCAGCAGCTTACGGACAGGGGGGGGAGCCGGGGAGCTGTTTTTT.

V is TRBV9 and J is TRBJ2-7; tentative D call: TRBD1 (7 bases). This CDR3 comprises 13 residues. Trimming cost V 1 base and J 3 bases, with 8 bases left between them. Looked up from germline, CDR1 is SGDLS and CDR2 is YYNGEE. The CDR3 loop is CASSVQGGYEQYF. The CDR3 bases are TGTGCCAGCAGCGTACAGGGGGGCTACGAGCAGTACTTC. The full variable domain, completed using reference TRBV9 and TRBJ2-7, is DSGVTQTPKHLITATGQRVTLRCSPRSGDLSVYWYQQSLDQGLQFLIQYYNGEERAKGNILERFSAQQFPDLHSELNLSSLELGDSALYFCASSVQGGYEQYFGPGTRLTVT.

The chain is built from TRBV5-1 and TRBJ2-7; the D gene is possibly TRBD1 (6 bases). The germline V gene encodes CDR1 SGHRS and CDR2 YFSETQ. Between the trimmed V and J ends, which lost 4 bases and 0 bases, there was a span of 14 bases. CDR3 length: 15 residues. This CDR3 reads CASSPVTGPSYEQYF. CDR3 in DNA: TGCGCCAGCAGCCCAGTGACAGGTCCCTCCTACGAGCAGTACTTC.

The CDR3 here is CASSLPTGELFF. CDR3 nucleotides: TGTGCCAGCAGCTTACCGACCGGGGAGCTGTTTTTT. The genes are TRBV5-6 and TRBJ2-2; D unresolved. The germline gives CDR1 SGHDT, CDR2 YYEEEE. V was cut by 2 bases and J by 5 bases, with 4 bases left in between. The CDR3 runs 12 residues.

This clone was counted only a few times. The chain links TRBV27 to TRBJ1-2, with D perhaps matching TRBD1 (6 bases). V lost 2 bases and J lost 3, with 10 bases in between. This CDR3 has 14 amino acids. CDR1 is MNHEY, CDR2 SMNVEV, per germline (reference sequence). The CDR3 protein is CASSLATGYYGYTF. The CDR3 bases are TGTGCCAGCAGTTTAGCTACAGGGTACTATGGCTACACCTTC.

This chain connects TRBV29-1 to TRBJ1-4; no definite D call. The length of the CDR3 is 13 residues. Germline CDR1 SQVTM, CDR2 ANQGSEA. V was clipped by 7 bases and J by 2 bases, with 11 bases between them. The CDR3 loop reads CSARGWTNEKLFF. CDR3 nucleotide sequence: TGCAGCGCTCGGGGATGGACTAATGAAAAACTGTTTTTT.

This clone has only one observation. J is TRBJ2-3 and V is TRBV28, with D possibly TRBD1 on 5 matching bases. The CDR3 covers 12 residues. Trimming cost V 7 bases and J 3 bases, with 8 bases left between them. Germline loops: CDR1 MDHEN, CDR2 SYDVKM. CDR3 sequence reads: CASKGDTDTQYF. The DNA of the CDR3 is TGTGCCAGCAAAGGGGATACAGATACGCAGTATTTT.